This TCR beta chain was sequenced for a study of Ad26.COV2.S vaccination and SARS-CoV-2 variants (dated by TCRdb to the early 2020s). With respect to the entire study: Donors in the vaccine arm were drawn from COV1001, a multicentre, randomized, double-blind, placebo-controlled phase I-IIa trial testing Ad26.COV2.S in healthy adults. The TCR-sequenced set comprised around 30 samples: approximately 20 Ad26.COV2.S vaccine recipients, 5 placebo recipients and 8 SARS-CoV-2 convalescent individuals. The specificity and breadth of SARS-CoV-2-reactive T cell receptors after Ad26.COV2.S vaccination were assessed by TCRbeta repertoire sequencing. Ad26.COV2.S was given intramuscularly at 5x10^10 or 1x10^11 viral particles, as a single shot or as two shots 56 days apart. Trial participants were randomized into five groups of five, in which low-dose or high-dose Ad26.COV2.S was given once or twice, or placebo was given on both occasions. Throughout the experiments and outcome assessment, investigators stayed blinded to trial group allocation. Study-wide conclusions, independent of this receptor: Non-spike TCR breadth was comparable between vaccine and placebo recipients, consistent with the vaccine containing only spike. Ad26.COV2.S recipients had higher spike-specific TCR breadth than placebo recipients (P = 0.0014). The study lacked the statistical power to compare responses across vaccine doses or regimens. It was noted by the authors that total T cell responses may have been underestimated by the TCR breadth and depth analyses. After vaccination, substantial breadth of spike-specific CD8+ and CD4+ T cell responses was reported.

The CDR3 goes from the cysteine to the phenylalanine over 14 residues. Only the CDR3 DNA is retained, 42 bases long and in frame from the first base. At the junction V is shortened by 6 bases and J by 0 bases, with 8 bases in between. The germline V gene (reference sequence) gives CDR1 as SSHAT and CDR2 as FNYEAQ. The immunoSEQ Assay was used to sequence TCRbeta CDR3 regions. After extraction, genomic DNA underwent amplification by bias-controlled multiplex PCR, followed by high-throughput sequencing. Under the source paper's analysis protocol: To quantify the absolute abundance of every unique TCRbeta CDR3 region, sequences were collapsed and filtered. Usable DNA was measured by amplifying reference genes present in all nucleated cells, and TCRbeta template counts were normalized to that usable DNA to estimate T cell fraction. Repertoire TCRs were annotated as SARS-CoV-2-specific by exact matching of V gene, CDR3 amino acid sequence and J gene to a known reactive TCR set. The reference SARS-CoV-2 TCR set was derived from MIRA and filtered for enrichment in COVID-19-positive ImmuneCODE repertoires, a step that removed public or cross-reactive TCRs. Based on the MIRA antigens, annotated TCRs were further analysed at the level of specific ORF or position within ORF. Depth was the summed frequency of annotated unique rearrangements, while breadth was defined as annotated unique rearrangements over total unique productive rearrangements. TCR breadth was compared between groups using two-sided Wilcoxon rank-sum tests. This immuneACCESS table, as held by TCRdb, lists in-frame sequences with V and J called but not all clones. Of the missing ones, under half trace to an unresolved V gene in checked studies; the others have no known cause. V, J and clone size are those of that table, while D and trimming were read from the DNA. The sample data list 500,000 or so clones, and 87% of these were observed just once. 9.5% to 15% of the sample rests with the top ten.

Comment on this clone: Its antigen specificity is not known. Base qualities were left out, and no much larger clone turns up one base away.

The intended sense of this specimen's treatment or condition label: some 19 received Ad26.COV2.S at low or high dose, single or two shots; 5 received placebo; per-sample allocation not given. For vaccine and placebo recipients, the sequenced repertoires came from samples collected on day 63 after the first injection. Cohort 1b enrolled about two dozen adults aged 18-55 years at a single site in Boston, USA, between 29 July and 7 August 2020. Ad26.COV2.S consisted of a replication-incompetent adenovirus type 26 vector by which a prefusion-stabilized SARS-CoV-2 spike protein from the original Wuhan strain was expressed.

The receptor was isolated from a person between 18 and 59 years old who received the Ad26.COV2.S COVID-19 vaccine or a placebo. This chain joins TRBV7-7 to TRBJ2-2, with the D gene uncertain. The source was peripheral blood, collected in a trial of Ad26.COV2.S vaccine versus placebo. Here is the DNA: TGTGCCAGCAGTGGTGGGACGAACACCGGGGAGCTGTTTTTT. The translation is CASSGGTNTGELFF.